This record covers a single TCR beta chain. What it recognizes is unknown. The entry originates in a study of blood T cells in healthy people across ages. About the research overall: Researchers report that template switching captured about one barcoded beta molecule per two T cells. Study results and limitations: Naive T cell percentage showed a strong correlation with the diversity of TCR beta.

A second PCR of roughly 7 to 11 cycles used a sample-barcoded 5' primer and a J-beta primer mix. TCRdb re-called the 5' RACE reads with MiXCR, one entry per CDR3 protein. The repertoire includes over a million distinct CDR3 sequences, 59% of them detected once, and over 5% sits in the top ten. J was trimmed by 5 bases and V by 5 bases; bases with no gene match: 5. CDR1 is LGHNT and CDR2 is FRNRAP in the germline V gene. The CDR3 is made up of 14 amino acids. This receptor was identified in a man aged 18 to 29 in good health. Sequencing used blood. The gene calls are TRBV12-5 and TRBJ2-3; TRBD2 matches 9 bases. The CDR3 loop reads CASGTAGGGDTQYF. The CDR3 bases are TGTGCTAGTGGTACAGCGGGAGGCGGAGATACGCAGTATTTT.